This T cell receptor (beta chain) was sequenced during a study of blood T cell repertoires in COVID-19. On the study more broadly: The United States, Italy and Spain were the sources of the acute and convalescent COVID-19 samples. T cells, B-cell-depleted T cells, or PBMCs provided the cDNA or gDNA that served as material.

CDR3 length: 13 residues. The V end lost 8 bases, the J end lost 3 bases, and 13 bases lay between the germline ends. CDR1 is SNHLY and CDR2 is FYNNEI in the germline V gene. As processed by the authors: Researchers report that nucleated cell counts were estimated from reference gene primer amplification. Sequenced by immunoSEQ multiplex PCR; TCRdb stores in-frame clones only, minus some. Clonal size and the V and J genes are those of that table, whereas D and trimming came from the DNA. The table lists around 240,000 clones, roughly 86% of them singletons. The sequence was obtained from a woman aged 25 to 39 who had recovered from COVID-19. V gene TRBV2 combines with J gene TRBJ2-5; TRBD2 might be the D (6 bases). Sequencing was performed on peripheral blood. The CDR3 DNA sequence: TGTGCCAGCCTTCAGGGACTGAAAGAGACCCAGTACTTC. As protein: CASLQGLKETQYF.